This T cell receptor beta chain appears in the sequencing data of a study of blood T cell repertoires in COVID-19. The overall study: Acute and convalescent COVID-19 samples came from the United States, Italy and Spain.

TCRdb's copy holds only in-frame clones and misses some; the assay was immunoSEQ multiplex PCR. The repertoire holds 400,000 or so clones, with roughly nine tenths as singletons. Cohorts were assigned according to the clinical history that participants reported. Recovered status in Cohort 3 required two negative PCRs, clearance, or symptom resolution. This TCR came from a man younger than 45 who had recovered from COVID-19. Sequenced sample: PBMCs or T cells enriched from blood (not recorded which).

The CDR3 sequence: CAWRGKRDSNQPQHF. The CDR3 nucleotides read TGTGCCTGGAGAGGAAAGCGGGATAGCAATCAGCCCCAGCATTTT. The V and J genes are TRBV30 and TRBJ1-5; D is unresolved. This CDR3 has 15 amino acids. V lost 3 bases and J lost 0, with 12 bases in between. CDR1 and CDR2 from the germline V gene are GTSNPN and SVGIG (reference sequence).